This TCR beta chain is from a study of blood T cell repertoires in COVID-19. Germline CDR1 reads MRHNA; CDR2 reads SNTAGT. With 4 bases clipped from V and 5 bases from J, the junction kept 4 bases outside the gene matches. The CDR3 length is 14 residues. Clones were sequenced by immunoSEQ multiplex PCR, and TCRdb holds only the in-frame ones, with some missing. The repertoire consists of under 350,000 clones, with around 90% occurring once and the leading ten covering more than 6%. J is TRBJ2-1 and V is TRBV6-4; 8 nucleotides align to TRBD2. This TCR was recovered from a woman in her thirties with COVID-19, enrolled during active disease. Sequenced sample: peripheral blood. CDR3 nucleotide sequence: TGTGCCAGCAGTGCGGGACTAGAAAACAATGAGCAGTTCTTC. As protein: CASSAGLENNEQFF.